The sequence of this T cell receptor beta chain was determined in a study of CD8 T cells in ankylosing spondylitis. In its sample, this clonotype was seen many times. MiXCR, run by TCRdb on the 5' RACE reads, gives a single entry per CDR3 protein. The sample consists of 300,000 to 350,000 distinct CDR3 sequences, roughly 20% of them appearing once. The germline CDR1 and CDR2 sequences are DFQATT and SNEGSKA (reference sequence). This CDR3 has 14 residues. Trimming cost V 2 bases and J 5 bases, with 13 bases left between them. Source material: blood, either unsorted or a sorted T cell fraction (not recorded which). The clonotype comes from a female donor with ankylosing spondylitis or in good health (not recorded which). The rearrangement joins TRBV20-1 to TRBJ2-4, with a tentative D call TRBD2 (5 bases). CDR3 protein: CSARSRGGENIQYF. DNA for the CDR3: TGCAGTGCTAGAAGCCGGGGTGGTGAAAACATTCAGTACTTC.